The T cell receptor beta chain described here comes from a study of CD8 T cells in ankylosing spondylitis. Quantitative 5'-RACE with molecular barcodes was used to make the TCR beta libraries. TCRdb redid the calling of the 5' RACE reads with MiXCR, one entry per CDR3 protein. There are fewer than 250,000 distinct CDR3 sequences in the sample; roughly 10% occur only once, and approximately 20% lies in the top ten. Study conclusions and caveats: Apparently characteristic of ankylosing spondylitis blood was a TCR beta motif (eight highly homologous variants). CD8+ disease-linked clones were present at relatively low frequencies in blood. Reactive arthritis synovial fluid and blood were previously reported to contain some motif variants.

This clonotype was recorded a few times. Antigen specificity is unknown. The sample comprised blood, either unsorted or a sorted T cell fraction (not recorded which). The TCR originated in a male donor with ankylosing spondylitis or in good health (not recorded which).

Here the CDR3 DNA reads TGCAGTGCTAGAGGGGACGGGCGGGGTAGCAATCAGCCCCAGCATTTT. As protein: CSARGDGRGSNQPQHF. This sequence joins TRBV20-1 and TRBJ1-5, with a possible D match to TRBD1 (5 bases). V lost 1 base and J 0 bases, leaving 13 bases between the germline ends. The CDR3 covers 16 residues. The germline CDR1 and CDR2 sequences are DFQATT and SNEGSKA (reference sequence).